Each of the 15 T cell receptor beta chains below was sequenced from the same sample in a study of OX40 agonist ivuxolimab in advanced cancers. Some clones are missing from TCRdb's copy, which holds only in-frame ones; the method was immunoSEQ multiplex PCR. The table records about 79,000 clones, 90% of them present only once. This sample comprised CD4+ or CD8+ T cells sorted from blood, obtained in a trial of the OX40 agonist ivuxolimab. These receptors all stem from an adult with an advanced solid tumor such as melanoma, head and neck, liver or kidney cancer.

This clone showed up just once. This sequence joins TRBV5-6 and TRBJ1-4; 8 nucleotides agree with TRBD1. The germline gives CDR1 SGHDT, CDR2 YYEEEE. This CDR3 comprises 14 residues. The V and J ends lost 6 bases and 6 bases, in that order; junction bases with no gene match: 7. The CDR3 region is CASTWGQEDEKLFF. CDR3 nucleotides: TGTGCCAGCACCTGGGGACAGGAGGATGAAAAACTGTTTTTT. The full variable domain, with the rest looked up from reference TRBV5-6 and TRBJ1-4, is DAGVTQSPTHLIKTRGQQVTLRCSPKSGHDTVSWYQQALGQGPQFIFQYYEEEERQRGNFPDRFSGHQFPNYSSELNVNALLLGDSALYLCASTWGQEDEKLFFGSGTQLSVL.

This rearrangement joins TRBV4-2 to TRBJ1-1; D not resolved. Germline assignment: CDR1 LGHNA and CDR2 YNFKEQ. The germline V and J ends were trimmed by 0 bases and 2 bases, with 13 bases remaining between them. This CDR3 comprises 16 residues. Written as DNA, the CDR3 is TGTGCCAGCAGCCAAGAGGTGCGACACCGAAACACTGAAGCTTTCTTT. This gives the protein CASSQEVRHRNTEAFF.

This clone was detected once. The chain is built from TRBV5-4 and TRBJ2-4; 11 bases agree with TRBD1. V gave up 3 bases and J gave up 4 bases; unmatched junction bases: 6. Germline V CDR1 and CDR2: SGHNT, YYREEE (reference sequence). The CDR3 is 16 residues long. CDR3 sequence reads: CASSSRDRGIKNIQYF. In nucleotides, the CDR3 is TGTGCCAGCAGCTCGAGGGACAGGGGGATTAAAAACATTCAGTACTTC.

V and J are TRBV6-1 and TRBJ2-7; D perhaps matches TRBD1 (6 bases). Looked up from germline, CDR1 is MNHNS and CDR2 is SASEGT. Trimming took 7 bases from V and 0 from J, leaving 16 bases between them. The CDR3 runs 15 residues. The CDR3 sequence is CASTFRGLSSYEQYF. The DNA of the CDR3 is TGTGCCAGCACCTTCAGGGGCCTAAGCTCCTACGAGCAGTACTTC.

The chain carries TRBV6-1 and TRBJ1-3; D is undetermined. The ends were cut back, 2 bases at V and 2 bases at J, with 10 bases in the middle. CDR1 MNHNS and CDR2 SASEGT come from the germline V gene. The CDR3 loop spans 15 amino acids. CDR3 region: CASSEYWVAGNTIYF. CDR3 bases: TGTGCCAGCAGTGAATATTGGGTCGCTGGAAACACCATATATTTT.

The chain has TRBV28 and TRBJ2-3, with a tentative D call TRBD1 (5 bases). This CDR3 has 18 residues. V was pared by 3 bases and J by 2 bases, with 21 bases between. Germline assignment: CDR1 MDHEN and CDR2 SYDVKM. For the CDR3, the DNA is TGTGCCAGCAGTTTTGGTCTAGGTGACAGCTACTTCACAGATACGCAGTATTTT. Residues: CASSFGLGDSYFTDTQYF. The entire variable domain, with the rest obtained from reference TRBV28 and TRBJ2-3, is as follows: DVKVTQSSRYLVKRTGEKVFLECVQDMDHENMFWYRQDPGLGLRLIYFSYDVKMKEKGDIPEGYSVSREKKERFSLILESASTNQTSMYLCASSFGLGDSYFTDTQYFGPGTRLTVL.

V and J are TRBV6-5 and TRBJ1-2; D gene uncertain. V was pared by 2 bases and J by 4 bases, with 8 bases between. The germline CDR1 and CDR2 sequences are MNHEY and SVGAGI. The CDR3 contains 13 residues. The DNA of the CDR3 is TGTGCCAGCAGTTACAAGGACGCCTATGGCTACACCTTC. It translates to CASSYKDAYGYTF.

The chain has TRBV11-2 and TRBJ2-2; maybe TRBD1 (5 bases). V lost 5 bases and J 7 bases, leaving 11 bases between the germline ends. The CDR3 consists of 13 residues. Germline lookup yields CDR1 SGHAT and CDR2 FQNNGV. CDR3 sequence reads: CASSRREIGELFF. CDR3 DNA sequence: TGTGCCAGCAGCCGCAGGGAAATCGGGGAGCTGTTTTTT.

The CDR3 region has the DNA TGTGCCAGCAGCACCGGGACAGGCAATGGAAACACCATATATTTT. Translation gives CASSTGTGNGNTIYF. The rearrangement uses TRBV7-9 and TRBJ1-3; 8 bases agree with TRBD1. V gave up 5 bases and J gave up 3 bases; unmatched junction bases: 6. This CDR3 has 15 amino acids. Per germline, CDR1 SEHNR and CDR2 FQNEAQ (reference sequence).

The chain is built from TRBV6-6 and TRBJ1-5; TRBD1 aligns across 9 bases. Germline V gene sequence: CDR1 MNHNY, CDR2 SVGAGI (reference sequence). The CDR3 is made up of 15 amino acids. J gave up 3 bases and V 6 bases, and 6 bases lay outside the gene matches. The CDR3 coding sequence is TGTGCCAGCAGCCGGGACAGGGCGGACAATCAGCCCCAGCATTTT. Translating gives CASSRDRADNQPQHF.

A note on this clone: The same CDR3 is also encoded by other DNA sequences in this sample. The chain uses TRBV6-5 and TRBJ2-1; the D gene is possibly TRBD2 (6 bases). The germline CDR1 and CDR2 sequences are MNHEY and SVGAGI. The CDR3 has 14 residues. The ends were cut back, 4 bases at V and 8 bases at J, with 15 bases in the middle. CDR3 region: CASSSGRGGYEQFF. The CDR3 region has the DNA TGTGCCAGCAGTTCAGGGCGGGGCGGGTATGAGCAGTTCTTC.

This sequence joins TRBV5-1 and TRBJ1-6, with 9 bases identical to TRBD1. The CDR3 loop spans 16 amino acids. The V and J ends lost 4 bases and 7 bases, in that order; junction bases with no gene match: 9. From germline, CDR1 is SGHRS and CDR2 YFSETQ. CDR3 coding DNA: TGCGCCAGCAGCCCCTACGTGGACAGGGGCAATTCACCCCTCCACTTT. This translates into CASSPYVDRGNSPLHF.

The genes are TRBV7-2 and TRBJ2-1; D is unclear. This CDR3 has 14 residues. CDR1 and CDR2 from the germline V gene are SGHTA and FQGNSA. V was cut by 2 bases and J by 3 bases, with 8 bases left in between. The CDR3 is CASSLSGHYNEQFF. As DNA, the CDR3 is TGTGCCAGCAGCTTATCAGGCCACTACAATGAGCAGTTCTTC.

This clone was seen more than once but under ten times. The chain is built from TRBV5-1 and TRBJ2-2; D gene ambiguous. This CDR3 region has 14 residues. Germline V gene data show CDR1 as SGHRS and CDR2 as YFSETQ. Trimming removed 5 bases from V and 1 base from J, with 9 bases in between. The CDR3 loop is CASRFPGNTGELFF. The CDR3 nucleotides read TGCGCCAGCAGATTTCCTGGGAACACCGGGGAGCTGTTTTTT.

The chain is built from TRBV5-1 and TRBJ2-5, with a possible D match to TRBD2 (6 bases). Germline loops: CDR1 SGHRS, CDR2 YFSETQ. Trimming pared 2 bases from V and 4 bases from J, leaving 27 bases between. The CDR3 extends over 19 amino acids. CDR3 in amino acids: CASSFTPSGGALSRETQYF. CDR3 coding DNA: TGCGCCAGCAGCTTTACCCCGTCGGGCGGGGCCCTTAGCAGAGAGACCCAGTACTTC.